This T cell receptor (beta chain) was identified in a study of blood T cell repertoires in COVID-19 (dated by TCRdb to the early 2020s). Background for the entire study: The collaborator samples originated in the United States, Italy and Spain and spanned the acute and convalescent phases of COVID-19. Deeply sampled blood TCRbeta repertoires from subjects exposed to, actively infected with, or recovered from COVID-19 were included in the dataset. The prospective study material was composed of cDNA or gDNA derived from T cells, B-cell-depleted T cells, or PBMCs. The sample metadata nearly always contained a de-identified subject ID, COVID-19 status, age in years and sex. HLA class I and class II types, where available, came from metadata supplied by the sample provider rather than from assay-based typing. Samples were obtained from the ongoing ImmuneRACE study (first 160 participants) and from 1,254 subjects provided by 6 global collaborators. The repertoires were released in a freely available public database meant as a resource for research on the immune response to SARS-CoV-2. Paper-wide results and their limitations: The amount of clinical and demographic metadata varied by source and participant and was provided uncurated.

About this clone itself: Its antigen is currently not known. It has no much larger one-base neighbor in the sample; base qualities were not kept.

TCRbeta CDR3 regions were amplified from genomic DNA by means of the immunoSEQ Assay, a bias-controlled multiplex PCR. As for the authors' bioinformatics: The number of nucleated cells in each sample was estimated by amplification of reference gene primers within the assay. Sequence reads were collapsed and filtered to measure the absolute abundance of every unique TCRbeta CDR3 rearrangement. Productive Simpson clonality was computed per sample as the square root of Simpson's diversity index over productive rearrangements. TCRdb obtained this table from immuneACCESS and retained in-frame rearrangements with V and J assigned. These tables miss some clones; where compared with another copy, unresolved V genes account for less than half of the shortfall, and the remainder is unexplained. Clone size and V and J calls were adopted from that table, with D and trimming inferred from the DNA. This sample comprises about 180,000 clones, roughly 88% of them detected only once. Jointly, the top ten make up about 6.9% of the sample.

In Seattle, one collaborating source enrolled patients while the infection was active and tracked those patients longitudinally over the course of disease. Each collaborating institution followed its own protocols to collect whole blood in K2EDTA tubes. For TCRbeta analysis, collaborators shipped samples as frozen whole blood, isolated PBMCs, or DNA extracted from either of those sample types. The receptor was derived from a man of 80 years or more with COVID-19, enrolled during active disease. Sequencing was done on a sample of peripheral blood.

The nucleotides are TGTGCCAGCAGTGTTCGTAGCTCCTATAATTCACCCCTCCACTTT. Translated, it reads CASSVRSSYNSPLHF. This chain joins TRBV2 to TRBJ1-6; no D gene can be assigned with confidence. V sheds 4 bases and J sheds 0 bases, leaving 7 bases between their ends. The CDR3 covers 15 residues, taking in both the cysteine and the phenylalanine. CDR3 DNA only is kept here, 45 bases in frame from base 1. According to the germline V gene, CDR1 reads SNHLY and CDR2 reads FYNNEI.